A single sample is the source of the 23 T cell receptor beta chains below, sequenced in a study of T-cell memory formation after mild COVID-19. TCRdb analysed the 5' RACE reads with MiXCR anew, one entry per CDR3 protein. This sample carries some 270,000 distinct CDR3 sequences, approximately 15% of them seen once, and the ten largest clones take over 2%. The sequencing sample was made of PBMCs or a T cell subset sorted from them (not recorded which). All receptors derive from an adult woman who had mild COVID-19 (a few samples of this study predate the infection). Cell type and time point are not known.

This clonotype occurred a few times. The chain recombines TRBV2 with TRBJ2-1; D is undetermined. The CDR3 loop spans 13 amino acids. V lost 3 bases and J 4 bases, leaving 7 bases between the germline ends. The germline gives CDR1 SNHLY, CDR2 FYNNEI. The CDR3 region is CASSEIGYNEQFF. The CDR3, as DNA: TGTGCCAGCAGTGAGATCGGATACAATGAGCAGTTCTTC. The whole variable domain, filled in from reference TRBV2 and TRBJ2-1, reads EPEVTQTPSHQVTQMGQEVILRCVPISNHLYFYWYRQILGQKVEFLVSFYNNEISEKSEIFDDQFSVERPDGSNFTLKIRSTKLEDSAMYFCASSEIGYNEQFFGPGTRLTVL.

The V call is TRBV5-1, the J call TRBJ1-4; the D gene is possibly TRBD1 (6 bases). The germline V and J ends were trimmed by 0 bases and 2 bases, with 14 bases remaining between them. Germline V lookup: CDR1 SGHRS, CDR2 YFSETQ. CDR3 size: 17 residues. The CDR3 here is CASSLVEGEATNEKLFF. As DNA, the CDR3 is TGCGCCAGCAGCTTGGTTGAGGGGGAAGCTACTAATGAAAAACTGTTTTTT.

DNA for the CDR3: TGTGCCAGCATGGGAGGGACTAGCGGGGGGGCTGTCCAGTACTTC. Its translation is CASMGGTSGGAVQYF. V is TRBV2 and J is TRBJ2-5; 16 bases are a match to TRBD2. Germline CDR1 is SNHLY and CDR2 is FYNNEI. The junction had 9 bases not matched to a gene; V was cut back by 7 bases and J by 10 bases. There are 15 residues in the CDR3.

In its sample, this clonotype was seen many times. The V gene is TRBV6-5, the J gene TRBJ2-7; D gene ambiguous. The germline gives CDR1 MNHEY, CDR2 SVGAGI. V was clipped by 6 bases and J by 2 bases, with 14 bases between them. The CDR3 sequence is 14 residues long. CDR3 coding DNA: TGTGCCAGCAGGCCGGGTCGAACTACCTACGAGCAGTACTTC. This sequence encodes CASRPGRTTYEQYF.

This chain links TRBV27 with TRBJ1-5; D is possibly TRBD1 (5 bases). V was clipped by 3 bases and J by 6 bases, with 6 bases between them. This CDR3 has 12 residues. Germline V CDR1 and CDR2: MNHEY, SMNVEV (reference sequence). The CDR3 spells CASSFQGQPQHF. The CDR3 DNA reads TGTGCCAGCAGTTTCCAGGGTCAGCCCCAGCATTTT.

This clonotype was counted a few times. The J gene is TRBJ2-7, the V gene TRBV27; D perhaps matches TRBD1 (6 bases). The CDR3 totals 16 residues. The V end was cut by 5 bases, the J end by 3 bases, with 20 bases between. CDR1 and CDR2 from the germline V gene are MNHEY and SMNVEV (reference sequence). CDR3 residues: CASSITGQIRDYEQYF. CDR3 in DNA: TGTGCCAGCAGTATAACTGGACAGATACGGGACTACGAGCAGTACTTC.

For the CDR3, the DNA is TGTGCCACCAGCAGAGACAGCCACAATCAGCCCCAGCATTTT. This sequence encodes CATSRDSHNQPQHF. The gene calls are TRBV15 and TRBJ1-5; D is ambiguous. V lost 0 bases, J lost 3 bases, and 6 bases lay in between. The germline CDR1 and CDR2 sequences are LNHNV and YYDKDF (reference sequence). The CDR3 is 14 residues long.

This clonotype was seen only a few times. The genes are TRBV20-1 and TRBJ2-7; 8 nucleotides align to TRBD2. Germline loops: CDR1 DFQATT, CDR2 SNEGSKA (reference sequence). CDR3 size: 15 residues. With V trimmed by 4 bases and J by 2 bases, 10 bases remained unmatched. In nucleotides, the CDR3 is TGCAGTGCTAATGATAGGCGGGGGGTCACCTACGAGCAGTACTTC. Protein: CSANDRRGVTYEQYF.

This clonotype occurred a few times. The gene calls are TRBV10-3 and TRBJ1-2, with TRBD1 matching over 7 bases. This CDR3 region has 15 residues. Per the germline V gene, CDR1 is ENHRY and CDR2 is SYGVKD. V lost 5 bases to trimming and J lost 5 bases; unmatched junction nucleotides: 11. As DNA, the CDR3 is TGTGCCATCAGTCGCGACAGGGATCGGGTGTATGGCTACACCTTC. Residues: CAISRDRDRVYGYTF.

At least ten counts were recorded for this clonotype. The chain links TRBV30 to TRBJ2-5; 10 bases are a match to TRBD2. Per germline, CDR1 GTSNPN and CDR2 SVGIG (reference sequence). V shed 2 bases and J 1 base; nucleotides not matched to a gene: 4. This CDR3 is 15 amino acids long. The CDR3 DNA is TGTGCCTGGAGTCTAGCGGGGGCCGCCCAAGAGACCCAGTACTTC. This codes for CAWSLAGAAQETQYF.

The chain carries TRBV27 and TRBJ1-2; TRBD1 matches at 8 bases. Looked up from germline, CDR1 is MNHEY and CDR2 is SMNVEV (reference sequence). The CDR3 is 16 residues long. Trimming took 4 bases from V and 5 from J; bases not matched to a gene: 12. Here the CDR3 reads CASSSITGQGGYGYTF. CDR3 DNA sequence: TGTGCCAGCAGTTCAATAACCGGACAGGGAGGATATGGCTACACCTTC.

This clonotype turned up a few times. The V call is TRBV6-5, the J call TRBJ2-7; 12 bases are a match to TRBD1. J lost 6 bases, V lost 8 bases, and 8 bases had no gene match. This CDR3 contains 14 residues. Germline V CDR1 and CDR2: MNHEY, SVGAGI. The CDR3: CASSGDRGPGEQYF. The CDR3 nucleotides read TGTGCCAGCTCCGGGGACAGGGGGCCTGGCGAGCAGTACTTC.

This clonotype was seen more than once but under ten times. The chain recombines TRBV7-2 with TRBJ1-2; TRBD1 matches at 7 bases. CDR1 SGHTA and CDR2 FQGNSA come from the germline V gene. V was pared by 5 bases and J by 0 bases, with 6 bases of the junction left unmatched. The CDR3 contains 15 residues. Written as DNA, the CDR3 is TGTGCCAGCAGCCTAGGGGGACAGTCTAACTATGGCTACACCTTC. It specifies CASSLGGQSNYGYTF.

This chain links TRBV25-1 with TRBJ1-4; D is unresolved. Trimming took 7 bases from V and 7 from J, leaving 22 bases between them. Germline V gene lookup returns CDR1 MGHDK and CDR2 SYGVNS. The CDR3 is 16 residues long. CDR3 sequence: CASTWPAVPEPEKLFF. The DNA for the CDR3 is TGTGCCAGCACTTGGCCGGCAGTTCCAGAGCCTGAAAAACTGTTTTTT.

The rearrangement uses TRBV24-1 and TRBJ2-1; D not resolved. Looked up from germline, CDR1 is KGHDR and CDR2 is SFDVKD. Trimming pared 4 bases from V and 2 bases from J, leaving 14 bases between. This CDR3 has 16 residues. This CDR3 reads CATSDPLVFPYNEQFF. As DNA, the CDR3 is TGTGCCACCAGTGACCCCCTCGTTTTTCCCTACAATGAGCAGTTCTTC.

This clonotype was observed a few times. The gene calls are TRBV5-1 and TRBJ2-3, with D hard to call. CDR3 length equals 14 residues. Germline values: CDR1 SGHRS, CDR2 YFSETQ. The V end was cut by 0 bases, the J end by 6 bases, with 11 bases between. CDR3 sequence (DNA): TGCGCCAGCAGCTTGGTATCTGCCGCCGATACGCAGTATTTT. As protein: CASSLVSAADTQYF.

The J gene is TRBJ2-3, the V gene TRBV5-5; D ambiguous. From germline, CDR1 is SGHKS and CDR2 YYEKEE (reference sequence). The CDR3 extends over 16 amino acids. V was pared by 0 bases and J by 0 bases, with 11 bases between. This CDR3 is CASSLAAQSSTDTQYF. The DNA for the CDR3 is TGTGCCAGCAGCTTGGCCGCACAGAGTAGCACAGATACGCAGTATTTT.

The chain couples TRBV7-9 to TRBJ1-1, with TRBD1 identical over 11 bases. Germline CDR1 reads SEHNR; CDR2 reads FQNEAQ (reference sequence). With 11 bases clipped from V and 5 bases from J, the junction kept 7 bases outside the gene matches. The CDR3 is 13 residues long. The CDR3 region is CADGDRGFTEAFF. For the CDR3, the DNA is TGTGCCGACGGGGACAGGGGGTTTACTGAAGCTTTCTTT.

This clonotype was seen more than once but under ten times. V usage is TRBV20-1 and J usage is TRBJ2-3; possibly TRBD1 for D (5 bases). The V gene lost 0 bases and the J gene lost 6 bases, with 10 bases spanning the gap. The CDR3 totals 13 residues. CDR1 and CDR2 from the germline V gene are DFQATT and SNEGSKA (reference sequence). The CDR3 DNA reads TGCAGTGCTAGAGATCGGGCAGGGGATACGCAGTATTTT. It translates to CSARDRAGDTQYF.

This clonotype occurred many times. The CDR3 nucleotides read TGTGCCAGCAGTCGGACTAGCGGCACAGATACGCAGTATTTT. Amino acids: CASSRTSGTDTQYF. The chain links TRBV6-5 to TRBJ2-3, with TRBD2 matching over 9 bases. There are 14 residues in the CDR3. Germline CDR1 MNHEY, CDR2 SVGAGI. V was clipped by 5 bases and J by 1 base; unmatched bases: 1.

The gene calls are TRBV5-1 and TRBJ2-1; D unresolved. This CDR3 has 15 residues. Trimming took off 5 bases at V and 0 bases at J, with 12 bases between the two ends. From germline, CDR1 is SGHRS and CDR2 YFSETQ. The CDR3 DNA is TGCGCCAGCAGGGCCTTGGGTAGCTCCTACAATGAGCAGTTCTTC. Translating gives CASRALGSSYNEQFF.

This clonotype was detected a few times. The chain links TRBV12-3 or TRBV12-4 to TRBJ2-2, with 9 bases aligning to TRBD1. This CDR3 spans 14 amino acids. J was trimmed by 7 bases and V by 6 bases; bases with no gene match: 6. CDR3 sequence: CASRTGGQGGELFF. CDR3 nucleotides: TGTGCCAGCAGAACAGGGGGCCAAGGCGGGGAGCTGTTTTTT.

V is TRBV7-2 and J is TRBJ2-7, with D tentatively TRBD2 (6 bases). The V end lost 2 bases, the J end lost 6 bases, and 14 bases lay between the germline ends. Germline CDR1 is SGHTA and CDR2 is FQGNSA. This CDR3 is 14 amino acids long. This chain's CDR3 is CASSLNGLGGEQYF. For the CDR3, the DNA is TGTGCCAGCAGCTTAAACGGGCTCGGGGGCGAGCAGTACTTC.